This is a list of T cell receptor beta chains from one sample in a study of cytomegalovirus exposure and HLA in healthy donors. Here immunoSEQ multiplex PCR was the method, and the copy in TCRdb shows in-frame clones only, minus some. The sample holds some 240,000 clones, about nine tenths seen once. Sequencing was performed on PBMCs. The receptors were gathered from a girl aged 2-10 years in good health and CMV-seronegative. CDR3s include the opening cysteine and the closing phenylalanine or tryptophan. The order of the fields is clone size, D gene, J gene, CDR3 length, V gene, CDR3 protein, CDR3 DNA. The D gene is left open where the match is weak. The size entry is marked missing in some rows and otherwise reads once, few, many or a size class.

clone_size: once; d_call: NA; j_call: TRBJ1-2; cdr3_length: 13; v_call: TRBV28; cdr3_aa: CASKPRPGVGYTF; cdr3_nt: TGTGCCAGCAAGCCCAGGCCAGGTGTGGGCTACACCTTC
clone_size: NA; d_call: TRBD1; j_call: TRBJ2-7; cdr3_length: 14; v_call: TRBV5-1; cdr3_aa: CASSPLDRAHEQYF; cdr3_nt: TGCGCCAGCAGCCCGCTGGACAGGGCCCACGAGCAGTACTTC
clone_size: NA; d_call: TRBD2; j_call: TRBJ2-1; cdr3_length: 17; v_call: TRBV2; cdr3_aa: CASTETSGSPKDNEQFF; cdr3_nt: TGTGCCAGCACGGAGACTAGCGGGAGCCCCAAGGACAATGAGCAGTTCTTC
clone_size: NA; d_call: TRBD1; j_call: TRBJ2-7; cdr3_length: 14; v_call: TRBV5-1; cdr3_aa: CASSSRQGTYEQYF; cdr3_nt: TGCGCCAGCAGCTCACGACAGGGGACCTACGAGCAGTACTTC
clone_size: NA; d_call: TRBD2; j_call: TRBJ2-1; cdr3_length: 14; v_call: TRBV7-6; cdr3_aa: CASSLGLAGNEQFF; cdr3_nt: TGTGCCAGCAGCCTGGGACTAGCGGGCAATGAGCAGTTCTTC
clone_size: NA; d_call: NA; j_call: TRBJ2-1; cdr3_length: 15; v_call: TRBV18; cdr3_aa: CASSPPGRSYNEQFF; cdr3_nt: TGTGCCAGCTCACCACCGGGCCGCTCCTACAATGAGCAGTTCTTC
clone_size: NA; d_call: TRBD2; j_call: TRBJ2-1; cdr3_length: 15; v_call: TRBV6-6; cdr3_aa: CASSDRLAGYNEQFF; cdr3_nt: TGTGCCAGCAGCGACAGACTAGCGGGCTACAATGAGCAGTTCTTC
clone_size: NA; d_call: TRBD1; j_call: TRBJ1-1; cdr3_length: 14; v_call: TRBV2; cdr3_aa: CASRGQGTGSEAFF; cdr3_nt: TGTGCCAGCAGAGGACAGGGGACGGGATCTGAAGCTTTCTTT
clone_size: NA; d_call: NA; j_call: TRBJ2-3; cdr3_length: 13; v_call: TRBV5-1; cdr3_aa: CASSSYITDTQYF; cdr3_nt: TGCGCCAGCAGCTCGTACATCACAGATACGCAGTATTTT
clone_size: NA; d_call: NA; j_call: TRBJ2-1; cdr3_length: 16; v_call: TRBV10-2; cdr3_aa: CASSGAGRPSYNEQFF; cdr3_nt: TGCGCCAGCAGTGGGGCGGGACGCCCCTCCTACAATGAGCAGTTCTTC
clone_size: NA; d_call: NA; j_call: TRBJ1-1; cdr3_length: 14; v_call: TRBV10-1; cdr3_aa: CASSEGGLNTEAFF; cdr3_nt: TGCGCCAGCAGTGAAGGGGGATTGAACACTGAAGCTTTCTTT
clone_size: few; d_call: TRBD1; j_call: TRBJ1-4; cdr3_length: 16; v_call: TRBV6-5; cdr3_aa: CASSYLPGTGGEKLFF; cdr3_nt: TGTGCCAGCAGTTACTTGCCCGGGACAGGGGGAGAAAAACTGTTTTTT
clone_size: NA; d_call: NA; j_call: TRBJ1-1; cdr3_length: 12; v_call: TRBV19; cdr3_aa: CASSKGVTEAFF; cdr3_nt: TGTGCCAGTAGTAAGGGGGTGACTGAAGCTTTCTTT
clone_size: NA; d_call: TRBD1; j_call: TRBJ1-2; cdr3_length: 15; v_call: TRBV6-5; cdr3_aa: CASSKDRGLNYGYTF; cdr3_nt: TGTGCCAGCAGTAAGGACAGGGGGCTAAACTATGGCTACACCTTC
clone_size: few; d_call: TRBD2; j_call: TRBJ2-3; cdr3_length: 13; v_call: TRBV14; cdr3_aa: CASSQDPGRGQYF; cdr3_nt: TGTGCCAGCAGCCAAGATCCGGGGAGGGGGCAGTATTTT
clone_size: NA; d_call: NA; j_call: TRBJ1-6; cdr3_length: 14; v_call: TRBV30; cdr3_aa: CAWSGAGYNSPLHF; cdr3_nt: TGTGCCTGGAGTGGGGCAGGGTATAATTCACCCCTCCACTTT
clone_size: few; d_call: NA; j_call: TRBJ2-1; cdr3_length: 15; v_call: TRBV6-5; cdr3_aa: CASSGSAGSYNEQFF; cdr3_nt: TGTGCCAGTTCCGGATCCGCGGGCTCCTACAATGAGCAGTTCTTC
clone_size: NA; d_call: TRBD1; j_call: TRBJ2-3; cdr3_length: 15; v_call: TRBV6-6; cdr3_aa: CASSLGQGHTDTQYF; cdr3_nt: TGTGCCAGCAGTCTGGGACAGGGTCACACAGATACGCAGTATTTT
clone_size: NA; d_call: NA; j_call: TRBJ2-7; cdr3_length: 12; v_call: TRBV30; cdr3_aa: CAWSDINYEQYF; cdr3_nt: TGTGCCTGGAGTGACATCAACTACGAGCAGTACTTC
clone_size: NA; d_call: NA; j_call: TRBJ2-7; cdr3_length: 16; v_call: TRBV11-3; cdr3_aa: CASSLVPQATPEEQYF; cdr3_nt: TGTGCCAGCAGCTTAGTCCCCCAGGCCACCCCAGAAGAGCAGTACTTC
clone_size: NA; d_call: TRBD1; j_call: TRBJ2-2; cdr3_length: 14; v_call: TRBV7-9; cdr3_aa: CASISRGRSGELFF; cdr3_nt: TGTGCCAGCATTTCTAGGGGGCGATCCGGGGAGCTGTTTTTT
clone_size: NA; d_call: NA; j_call: TRBJ1-1; cdr3_length: 13; v_call: TRBV9; cdr3_aa: CASSAGEVTEAFF; cdr3_nt: TGTGCCAGCAGCGCGGGTGAAGTCACTGAAGCTTTCTTT
clone_size: NA; d_call: NA; j_call: TRBJ2-7; cdr3_length: 13; v_call: TRBV19; cdr3_aa: CASSSGVGDEQYF; cdr3_nt: TGTGCCAGTAGTTCAGGGGTCGGCGACGAGCAGTACTTC
clone_size: NA; d_call: TRBD2; j_call: TRBJ2-1; cdr3_length: 15; v_call: TRBV5-6; cdr3_aa: CASSWTSGSGNEQFF; cdr3_nt: TGTGCCAGCAGCTGGACTAGCGGGAGTGGTAATGAGCAGTTCTTC
clone_size: NA; d_call: TRBD1; j_call: TRBJ1-5; cdr3_length: 15; v_call: TRBV5-1; cdr3_aa: CASSLEAGDSQPQHF; cdr3_nt: TGCGCCAGCAGCTTGGAGGCAGGGGACAGTCAGCCCCAGCATTTT
clone_size: NA; d_call: NA; j_call: TRBJ2-3; cdr3_length: 14; v_call: TRBV6-1; cdr3_aa: CASSDLRSTDTQYF; cdr3_nt: TGTGCCAGCAGTGATCTCAGATCCACAGATACGCAGTATTTT
clone_size: few; d_call: TRBD1; j_call: TRBJ1-2; cdr3_length: 13; v_call: TRBV29-1; cdr3_aa: CSVDQGVARGYTF; cdr3_nt: TGCAGCGTTGATCAGGGGGTTGCGCGTGGCTACACCTTC
clone_size: NA; d_call: NA; j_call: TRBJ2-3; cdr3_length: 14; v_call: TRBV30; cdr3_aa: CASTRRGSTDTQYF; cdr3_nt: TGTGCTTCAACCCGGCGGGGCTCGACAGATACGCAGTATTTT
clone_size: NA; d_call: NA; j_call: TRBJ1-1; cdr3_length: 15; v_call: TRBV9; cdr3_aa: CASSVGPGGAAEAFF; cdr3_nt: TGTGCCAGCAGCGTAGGTCCGGGCGGGGCCGCTGAAGCTTTCTTT
clone_size: NA; d_call: NA; j_call: TRBJ1-1; cdr3_length: 13; v_call: TRBV7-7; cdr3_aa: CASSRGENTEAFF; cdr3_nt: TGTGCTAGCAGCCGGGGGGAGAACACTGAAGCTTTCTTT
clone_size: NA; d_call: NA; j_call: TRBJ1-2; cdr3_length: 13; v_call: TRBV2; cdr3_aa: CASSDNYLYGYTF; cdr3_nt: TGTGCCAGCAGTGACAACTATCTCTATGGCTACACCTTC
clone_size: NA; d_call: TRBD1; j_call: TRBJ1-2; cdr3_length: 14; v_call: TRBV2; cdr3_aa: CASRTVEGAYGYTF; cdr3_nt: TGTGCCAGCAGAACCGTCGAGGGGGCCTATGGCTACACCTTC
clone_size: once; d_call: TRBD2; j_call: TRBJ2-1; cdr3_length: 15; v_call: TRBV10-3; cdr3_aa: CAISGLAGGYNEQFF; cdr3_nt: TGTGCCATCAGTGGACTAGCGGGGGGGTACAATGAGCAGTTCTTC
clone_size: NA; d_call: NA; j_call: TRBJ2-7; cdr3_length: 14; v_call: TRBV4-1; cdr3_aa: CASKTETGNNEQYF; cdr3_nt: TGCGCCAGCAAAACCGAGACAGGAAATAACGAGCAGTACTTC
clone_size: once; d_call: NA; j_call: TRBJ1-4; cdr3_length: 17; v_call: TRBV7-7; cdr3_aa: CASARQCGGGYNEKLFF; cdr3_nt: TGTGCTAGCGCACGACAGTGCGGGGGTGGATATAATGAAAAACTGTTTTTT
clone_size: NA; d_call: NA; j_call: TRBJ2-2; cdr3_length: 12; v_call: TRBV30; cdr3_aa: CAWSLESGELFF; cdr3_nt: TGTGCCTGGAGTCTAGAAAGCGGGGAGCTGTTTTTT
clone_size: NA; d_call: TRBD2; j_call: TRBJ2-3; cdr3_length: 19; v_call: TRBV7-8; cdr3_aa: CASSILTSGVQVRTDTQYF; cdr3_nt: TGTGCCAGCAGCATCTTGACTAGCGGGGTCCAAGTTAGGACAGATACGCAGTATTTT
clone_size: NA; d_call: NA; j_call: TRBJ2-5; cdr3_length: 14; v_call: TRBV15; cdr3_aa: CATSRRQPQETQYF; cdr3_nt: TGTGCCACCAGCCGAAGACAGCCCCAAGAGACCCAGTACTTC
clone_size: once; d_call: NA; j_call: TRBJ2-7; cdr3_length: 14; v_call: TRBV7-2; cdr3_aa: CASSLGTAFYEQYF; cdr3_nt: TGTGCCAGCAGCTTAGGGACAGCGTTCTACGAGCAGTACTTC
clone_size: NA; d_call: NA; j_call: TRBJ2-1; cdr3_length: 13; v_call: TRBV7-2; cdr3_aa: CASSLAGRDEQFF; cdr3_nt: TGTGCCAGCAGCTTAGCTGGGCGCGATGAGCAGTTCTTC
clone_size: NA; d_call: NA; j_call: TRBJ1-5; cdr3_length: 14; v_call: TRBV18; cdr3_aa: CASSLTSSNQPQHF; cdr3_nt: TGTGCCAGCTCACTTACAAGTAGCAATCAGCCCCAGCATTTT
clone_size: NA; d_call: TRBD1; j_call: TRBJ2-3; cdr3_length: 15; v_call: TRBV27; cdr3_aa: CASRAGQGVRYTQYF; cdr3_nt: TGTGCCAGCAGGGCTGGACAGGGTGTACGGTATACGCAGTATTTT
clone_size: NA; d_call: NA; j_call: TRBJ2-7; cdr3_length: 13; v_call: TRBV4-2; cdr3_aa: CASSGDSTYEQYF; cdr3_nt: TGTGCCAGCAGTGGGGACTCCACCTACGAGCAGTACTTC
clone_size: NA; d_call: NA; j_call: TRBJ2-7; cdr3_length: 15; v_call: TRBV5-4; cdr3_aa: CASSWEATASYEQYF; cdr3_nt: TGTGCCAGCAGTTGGGAGGCGACAGCTTCCTACGAGCAGTACTTC